One T cell receptor beta chain is described in this entry. This clonotype occurred many times. Its recognized antigen is unknown. Qualities for individual bases were not recorded, and no much larger clone is one base off. Cut back by 4 bases and 3 bases, the V and J ends lie 18 bases apart. CDR3 length: 15 amino acids, cysteine to phenylalanine. Only CDR3 DNA is held: 45 bases, read in frame from base 1. Reading the germline V gene (reference sequence) gives CDR1 DFQATT and CDR2 SNEGSKA. This entry comes from a study of regulatory T cells in long-lasting Graves disease (dated by TCRdb to the early 2020s). Broadly, across the study: Newly diagnosed Graves' disease patients had taken antithyroid drugs for less than 3 months. A total of roughly 33 samples were covered by TCR sequencing, comprising approximately 13 persistent and 20 newly diagnosed Graves' disease patients. This study used TCR sequencing and RNA sequencing of peripheral blood to compare persistent Graves' disease patients against newly diagnosed Graves' disease patients. The study took place in China and was registered as a clinical trial. General conclusions and limits of the study: TRBV28, TRBJ1-2 and TRBJ2-5 were preferentially used in persistent disease, while TRBV20-1 and TRBJ2-1 were favored in newly diagnosed disease. Sequencing and analysis were limited to the TCR beta chain. As a limitation, the authors acknowledged that the small sample size may reduce accuracy. Only peripheral blood was studied, because thyroid tissue, the primary lesion, was inaccessible. Persistent Graves' disease patients showed lower TCR Shannon entropy and fewer highly expanded clones than newly diagnosed patients, suggesting clonal expansion. More public clonotypes were shared among persistent patients (around 3,000) than among newly diagnosed patients (roughly 1,000).

Explained via the paper, the time point label denotes: newly diagnosed GD, antithyroid drugs for less than 3 months. RNA was extracted from PBMCs in TRIzol for both TCR sequencing and RNA sequencing. The diagnosis of Graves' disease was made according to American Thyroid Association guidelines. Patients were recruited from an endocrinology department in Xi'an, China. From each patient, 8 to 10 milliliters of peripheral blood was collected into an EDTA anticoagulant tube. Ficoll Paque Plus density gradient separation was used to isolate PBMCs, and no additional T cell sorting was done. An Agilent 2100 Bioanalyzer and agarose gel were used to check RNA quality, while a NanoDrop 2000 measured RNA concentration. The library was obtained by multiplex PCR. The sample was run on an Illumina HiSeq 4000. TCR beta libraries were built with iRepertoire HTBI primers and Arm-PCR amplification of CDR3 regions. Before sequencing, the PCR products went through gel purification. The authors' pipeline ran thus. Gene usage analysis of CDR3 amino acid clonotypes relied on the 55 to 80 TRBV and 12 to 15 TRBJ segments identified across samples. COPE and FqMerger were used to merge filtered high-quality paired reads into contigs. Contigs were aligned with BLAST to IMGT TRBV, TRBD and TRBJ reference genes, and CDR3 was defined per IMGT. Any clonotype with a frequency above 0.1% was counted as a highly expanded clone. Shannon entropy was used to measure repertoire diversity, and the Gini coefficient was used to measure V-J evenness. Clonotypes shared by more than one individual were considered public. The raw public data were reprocessed by TCRdb itself: fastp quality trimming at Q25, MiXCR clonotype calling, in-frame beta chains only. Rows merge per CDR3 protein into single entries with the most common DNA and genes. The V and J calls here are based on TCRdb, not the publication. This sample holds some 560,000 distinct CDR3 sequences; 15% to 20% were observed only once. Around 25% of the sample is in the top ten clones.

These records were also assigned to another study, of T cells in Graves' hyperthyroidism and ophthalmopathy. As described in the second report: Stable Graves' hyperthyroidism was defined as the absence of progression to ophthalmopathy over 18 months of follow-up. Hyperthyroidism patients were newly diagnosed, had a disease duration of under 2 months, and were aged 18 to 65 years. Patients with uncontrolled infections, other autoimmune diseases, pregnancy or lactation were excluded. Clinical symptoms, serum thyroxine and TRAb, thyroid ultrasound, and orbital computed tomography formed the basis for the diagnoses. For the first round of RT-PCR on the TCR CDR3, the HTBI primer set was used together with the Qiagen OneStep RT-PCR kit. Most expanded thyroid clonotypes (frequency above 0.001) were also detected in blood, suggesting blood repertoires may reflect thyroid immune responses. A model built on a 13 V-J signature distinguished ophthalmopathy from stable hyperthyroidism, reaching approximately 89% sensitivity and about 81% specificity in cross-validation and 80%/75% in testing. In validation, progression to ophthalmopathy was predicted by the model with roughly 71% sensitivity and just over 72% specificity, a median of approximately 6.5 months before onset. To identify TCR V-J signatures that set the groups apart, the researchers used a discovery cohort of 100 patients, made up of roughly 45 with Graves' ophthalmopathy and about 60 with stable Graves' hyperthyroidism. An independent validation cohort of fewer than 20 hyperthyroidism patients and about 16 patients who later progressed to ophthalmopathy tested prospective prediction of ophthalmopathy. The 100 or so discovery patients were randomly split 7:3 into training and test sets. Thyroid tissue and blood T-cell repertoires from six Graves' hyperthyroidism patients were also compared in the study. Once sampling was done, hyperthyroidism patients were given methimazole at a starting dose of 30 mg daily, whereas ophthalmopathy patients were given high-dose intravenous methylprednisolone. The libraries were constructed in a second round of multiplex PCR and then size-selected and purified. The libraries were sequenced on an Illumina HiSeq2000 using paired-end 100 bp reads. SOAPnuke was used to process the raw data, throwing out any read that contained adapters or uncalled bases, had a mean Phred below 15, or lacked an exact constant-primer or identifier match. High-quality paired reads were merged using COPE v1.2.5, and each unique nucleotide sequence was defined as a clonotype. MiTCR v1.1 was used to align the clonotypes against IMGT TRBV, TRBD and TRBJ reference segments. Only V-J combinations with frequency above 0.0001, covering roughly 99% of repertoires, were analysed. A TCS score was defined as the ratio of F50 (clonal expansion) to E x V (chaos), with BLOSUM62-based TCRdist applied between CDR3 peptides within each V-J. Welch's t-statistics and random forest reduced fewer than 550 V-J features to 13, which were used in a naive Bayes classifier (R e1071). Sample size was not statistically predetermined, and investigators were not blinded to group allocation. The paper reports TCR Vbeta CDR3 sequencing of fewer than 150 peripheral blood samples: some 41 ophthalmopathy, about 75 hyperthyroidism and around 17 progressor patients.

The material was peripheral blood mononuclear cells (PBMCs), obtained at new diagnosis, from a patient treated with antithyroid drugs. The origin of this receptor is a woman aged 35-60 years with Graves disease. Donor details come from another sample of the same person, matched by shared clones. This receptor chain uses TRBV20-1 and TRBJ1-1, with an unclear D gene assignment. The bases are TGCAGTGCTATAACCCTGGATTGGAGGGACACTGAAGCTTTCTTT. The encoded protein is CSAITLDWRDTEAFF.